The 5 T cell receptor beta chains listed next were all sequenced from one sample in a study of cytomegalovirus exposure and HLA in healthy donors. Primers for the PCR totalled 60 Vbeta and 13 Jbeta. This table comes from immunoSEQ multiplex PCR, and its TCRdb copy is limited to in-frame clones, with some not included. The sample shows about 120,000 clones, around 74% of them seen only once. The sequenced material came from PBMCs. Receptors were obtained from a male donor in good health and CMV-seronegative.

The rearrangement links TRBV25-1 to TRBJ2-6; D call uncertain. CDR1 is MGHDK and CDR2 is SYGVNS in the germline V gene. Trimming pared 1 base from V and 2 bases from J, leaving 6 bases between. The CDR3 consists of 15 residues. The CDR3 here is CASSELVTGANVLTF. The CDR3 DNA is TGTGCCAGCAGTGAATTAGTAACTGGGGCCAACGTCCTGACTTTC.

Here the CDR3 reads CASREQGYTEAFF. The CDR3 DNA follows: TGTGCCAGCAGGGAACAGGGGTACACTGAAGCTTTCTTT. V is TRBV7-2 and J is TRBJ1-1, with 7 bases fitting TRBD1. CDR3 size: 13 residues. Germline CDR1 is SGHTA and CDR2 is FQGNSA. Unmatched junction bases numbered 4, after V lost 6 bases and J lost 3 bases.

This clone came up a few times. The gene calls are TRBV4-2 and TRBJ1-4, with D possibly TRBD1 on 6 matching bases. Germline V gene sequence: CDR1 LGHNA, CDR2 YNFKEQ. The CDR3 length is 16 residues. The V gene lost 3 bases and the J gene lost 2 bases, with 13 bases spanning the gap. Here the CDR3 reads CASSQGRGTTNEKLFF. Here the CDR3 DNA reads TGTGCCAGCAGCCAGGGCAGGGGAACGACTAATGAAAAACTGTTTTTT.

The gene calls are TRBV29-1 and TRBJ2-1, with 7 positions matching TRBD1. The germline V gene encodes CDR1 SQVTM and CDR2 ANQGSEA. The V and J ends lost 7 bases and 1 base, in that order; junction bases with no gene match: 10. The CDR3 covers 15 residues. The CDR3 spells CSAPRGGLSYNEQFF. CDR3 bases: TGCAGCGCCCCGCGAGGGGGCCTATCCTACAATGAGCAGTTCTTC.

The chain combines TRBV27 with TRBJ2-5, with D perhaps TRBD1 (6 bases). Deletions cut 3 bases from V and 3 bases from J, with 14 bases between. CDR1 MNHEY and CDR2 SMNVEV come from the germline V gene (reference sequence). The CDR3 contains 15 residues. CDR3 nucleotide sequence: TGTGCCAGCAGTTTCACAGGGTGGGGTGAAGAGACCCAGTACTTC. Translated, it gives CASSFTGWGEETQYF.